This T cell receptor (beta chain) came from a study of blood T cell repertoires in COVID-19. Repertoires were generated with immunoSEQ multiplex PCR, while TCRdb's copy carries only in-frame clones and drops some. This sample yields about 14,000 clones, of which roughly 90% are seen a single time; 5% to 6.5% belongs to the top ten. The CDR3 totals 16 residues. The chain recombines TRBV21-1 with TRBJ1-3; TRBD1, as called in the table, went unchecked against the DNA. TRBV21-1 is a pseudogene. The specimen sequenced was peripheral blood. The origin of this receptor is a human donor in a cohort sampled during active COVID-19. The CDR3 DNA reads TGTGCCAGCAGCAAAGCCACGCAGGGGTTTGGAAACACCATATATTTT. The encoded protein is CASSKATQGFGNTIYF.